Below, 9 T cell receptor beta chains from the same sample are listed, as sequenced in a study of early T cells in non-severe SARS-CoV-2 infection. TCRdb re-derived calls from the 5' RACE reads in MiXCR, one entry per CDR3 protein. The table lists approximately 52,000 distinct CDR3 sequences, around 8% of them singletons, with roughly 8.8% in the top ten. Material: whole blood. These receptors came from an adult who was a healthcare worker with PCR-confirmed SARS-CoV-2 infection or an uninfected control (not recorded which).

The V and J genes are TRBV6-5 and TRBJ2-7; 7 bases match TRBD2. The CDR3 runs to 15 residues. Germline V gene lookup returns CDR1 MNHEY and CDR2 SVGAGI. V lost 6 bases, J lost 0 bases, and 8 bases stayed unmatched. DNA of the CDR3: TGTGCCAGCAGCCTAAGCGGGGCGAGCTCCTACGAGCAGTACTTC. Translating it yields CASSLSGASSYEQYF.

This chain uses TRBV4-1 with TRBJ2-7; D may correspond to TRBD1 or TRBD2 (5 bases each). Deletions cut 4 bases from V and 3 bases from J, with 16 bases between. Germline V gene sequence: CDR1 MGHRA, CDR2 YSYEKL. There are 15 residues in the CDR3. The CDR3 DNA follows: TGCGCCAGCAGCCCCCTGGGACGTTTAGACTACGAGCAGTACTTC. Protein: CASSPLGRLDYEQYF.

This CDR3 reads CASSLALIEQFF. CDR3 DNA: TGTGCCAGCAGCTTGGCTCTCATAGAGCAGTTCTTC. The rearrangement uses TRBV5-6 and TRBJ2-1; D not resolved. V gave up 0 bases and J gave up 10 bases, with 8 bases separating them. The germline V gene has CDR1 SGHDT and CDR2 YYEEEE. This CDR3 is built from 12 residues.

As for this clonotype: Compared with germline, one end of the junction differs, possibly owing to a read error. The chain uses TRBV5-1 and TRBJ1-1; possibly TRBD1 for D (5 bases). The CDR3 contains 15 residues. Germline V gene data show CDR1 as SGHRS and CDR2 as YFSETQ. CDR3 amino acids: CANSLMTAAGTEAFF. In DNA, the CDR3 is TGCGCCAACAGCCTCATGACAGCTGCGGGCACTGAAGCTTTCTTT.

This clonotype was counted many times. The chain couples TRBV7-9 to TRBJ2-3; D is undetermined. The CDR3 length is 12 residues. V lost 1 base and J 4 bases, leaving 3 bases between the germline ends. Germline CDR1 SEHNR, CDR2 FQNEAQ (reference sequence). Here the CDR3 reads CASSLGADTQYF. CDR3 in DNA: TGTGCCAGCAGCTTAGGGGCAGATACGCAGTATTTT.

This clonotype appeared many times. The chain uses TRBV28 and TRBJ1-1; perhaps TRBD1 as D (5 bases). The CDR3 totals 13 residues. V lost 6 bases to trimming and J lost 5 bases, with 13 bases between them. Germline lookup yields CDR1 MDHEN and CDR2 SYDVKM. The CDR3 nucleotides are TGTGCCAGCAGCGGGACGCCAAGGACTGAAGCTTTCTTT. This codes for CASSGTPRTEAFF.

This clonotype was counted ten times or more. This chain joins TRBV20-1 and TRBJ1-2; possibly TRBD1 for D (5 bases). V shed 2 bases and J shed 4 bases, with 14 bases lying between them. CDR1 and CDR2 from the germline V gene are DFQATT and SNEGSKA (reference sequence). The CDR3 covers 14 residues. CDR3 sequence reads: CSARHPGESYGYTF. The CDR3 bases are TGCAGTGCTAGACACCCGGGGGAAAGCTATGGCTACACCTTC.

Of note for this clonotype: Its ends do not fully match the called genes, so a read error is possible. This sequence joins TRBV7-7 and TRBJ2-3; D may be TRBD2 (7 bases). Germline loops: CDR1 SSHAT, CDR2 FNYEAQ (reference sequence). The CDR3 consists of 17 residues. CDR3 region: CASSPRVTGGGPDTQYF. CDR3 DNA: TGTGCTAGCAGCCCTAGGGTTACGGGGGGCGGCCCAGATACGCAGTATTTT.

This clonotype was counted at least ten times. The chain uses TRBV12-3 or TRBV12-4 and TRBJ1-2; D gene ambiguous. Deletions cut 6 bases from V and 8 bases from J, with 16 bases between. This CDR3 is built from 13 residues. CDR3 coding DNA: TGTGCCAGCAGCCCCTTCGCCCGTGGAGGCTACACCTTC. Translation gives CASSPFARGGYTF.